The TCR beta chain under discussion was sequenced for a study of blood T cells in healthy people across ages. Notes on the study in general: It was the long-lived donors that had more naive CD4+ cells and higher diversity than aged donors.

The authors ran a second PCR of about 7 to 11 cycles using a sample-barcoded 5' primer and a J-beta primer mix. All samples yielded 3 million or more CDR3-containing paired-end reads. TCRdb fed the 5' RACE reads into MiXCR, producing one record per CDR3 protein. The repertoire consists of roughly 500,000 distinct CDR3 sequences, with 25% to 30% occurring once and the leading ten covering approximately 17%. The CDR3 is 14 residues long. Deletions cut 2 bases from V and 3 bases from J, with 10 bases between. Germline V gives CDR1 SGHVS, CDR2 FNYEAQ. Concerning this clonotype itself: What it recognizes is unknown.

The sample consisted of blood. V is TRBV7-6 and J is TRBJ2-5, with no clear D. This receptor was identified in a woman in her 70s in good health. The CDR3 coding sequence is TGTGCCAGCAGCTTACGTGAAGGGAAAGAGACCCAGTACTTC. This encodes CASSLREGKETQYF.